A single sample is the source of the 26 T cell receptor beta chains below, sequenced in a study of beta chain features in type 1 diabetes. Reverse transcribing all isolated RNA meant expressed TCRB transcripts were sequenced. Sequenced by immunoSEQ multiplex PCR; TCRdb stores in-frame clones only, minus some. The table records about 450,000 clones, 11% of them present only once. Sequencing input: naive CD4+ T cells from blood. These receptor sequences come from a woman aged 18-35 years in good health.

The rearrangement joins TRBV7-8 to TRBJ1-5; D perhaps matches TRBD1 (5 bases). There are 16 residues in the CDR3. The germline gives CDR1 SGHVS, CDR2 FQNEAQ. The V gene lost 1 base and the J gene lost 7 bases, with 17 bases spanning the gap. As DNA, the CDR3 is TGTGCCAGCAGCTTAGTCTCCGGGACGTTACGACAGCCCCAGCATTTT. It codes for CASSLVSGTLRQPQHF.

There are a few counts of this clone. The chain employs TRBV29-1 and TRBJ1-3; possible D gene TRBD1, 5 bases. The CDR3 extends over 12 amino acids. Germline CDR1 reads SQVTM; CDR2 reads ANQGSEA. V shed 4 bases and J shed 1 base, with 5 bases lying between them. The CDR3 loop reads CSVGGSGNTIYF. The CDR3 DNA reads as TGCAGCGTTGGGGGGTCTGGAAACACCATATATTTT. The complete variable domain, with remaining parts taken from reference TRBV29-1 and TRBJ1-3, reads SAVISQKPSRDICQRGTSLTIQCQVDSQVTMMFWYRQQPGQSLTLIATANQGSEATYESGFVIDKFPISRPNLTFSTLTVSNMSPEDSSIYLCSVGGSGNTIYFGEGSWLTVV.

The DNA for the CDR3 is TGCGCCAGCAGCCAAGATGGACGGATATACAATGAGCAGTTCTTC. Residues: CASSQDGRIYNEQFF. The chain has TRBV4-1 and TRBJ2-1, with D hard to call. Trimming took 0 bases from V and 4 from J, leaving 10 bases between them. Germline CDR1 MGHRA, CDR2 YSYEKL. This CDR3 has 15 amino acids.

CDR3 sequence (DNA): TGTGCCAGCAGCGTACTAGCGGTACCTAGCACAGATACGCAGTATTTT. As protein: CASSVLAVPSTDTQYF. The chain links TRBV7-8 to TRBJ2-3, with 8 bases that match TRBD2. Trimming removed 5 bases from V and 0 bases from J; junction bases left unmatched: 7. Per the germline V gene, CDR1 is SGHVS and CDR2 is FQNEAQ. The CDR3 runs to 16 residues.

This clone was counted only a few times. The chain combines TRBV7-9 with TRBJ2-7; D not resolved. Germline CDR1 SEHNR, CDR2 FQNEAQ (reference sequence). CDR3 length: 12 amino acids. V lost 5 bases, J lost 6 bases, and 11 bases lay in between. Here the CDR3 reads CASSPSSGEQYF. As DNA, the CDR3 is TGTGCCAGCAGCCCGTCTTCTGGCGAGCAGTACTTC. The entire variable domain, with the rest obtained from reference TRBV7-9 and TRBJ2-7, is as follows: DTGVSQNPRHKITKRGQNVTFRCDPISEHNRLYWYRQTLGQGPEFLTYFQNEAQLEKSRLLSDRFSAERPKGSFSTLEIQRTEQGDSAMYLCASSPSSGEQYFGPGTRLTVT.

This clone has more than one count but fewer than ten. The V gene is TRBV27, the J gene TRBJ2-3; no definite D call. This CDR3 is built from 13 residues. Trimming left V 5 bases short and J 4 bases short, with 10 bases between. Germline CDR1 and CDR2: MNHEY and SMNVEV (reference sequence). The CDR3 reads CASSLRRADTQYF. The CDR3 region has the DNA TGTGCCAGCAGTCTACGAAGAGCAGATACGCAGTATTTT.

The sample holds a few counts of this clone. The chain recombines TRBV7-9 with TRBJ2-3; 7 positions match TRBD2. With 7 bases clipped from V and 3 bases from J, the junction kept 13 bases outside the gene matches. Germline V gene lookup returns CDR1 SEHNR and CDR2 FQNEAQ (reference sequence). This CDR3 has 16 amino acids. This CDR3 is CASTAPLLAKTDTQYF. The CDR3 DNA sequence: TGTGCCAGCACCGCGCCACTACTAGCGAAGACAGATACGCAGTATTTT.

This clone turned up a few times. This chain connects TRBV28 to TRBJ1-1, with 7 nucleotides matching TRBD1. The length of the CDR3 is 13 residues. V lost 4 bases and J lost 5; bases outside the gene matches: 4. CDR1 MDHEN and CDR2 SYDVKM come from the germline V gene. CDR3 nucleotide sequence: TGTGCCAGCAGTTACAGGGGAAGGACTGAAGCTTTCTTT. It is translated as CASSYRGRTEAFF.

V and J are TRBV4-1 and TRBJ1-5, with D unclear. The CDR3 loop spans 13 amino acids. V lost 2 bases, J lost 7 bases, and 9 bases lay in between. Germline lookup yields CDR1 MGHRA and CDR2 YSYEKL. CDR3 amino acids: CASSQQVRQPQHF. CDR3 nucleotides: TGCGCCAGCAGCCAACAAGTGAGGCAGCCCCAGCATTTT.

The CDR3 DNA reads TGTGCCAGCAGCCGCGGACAGGGGCAAGCCAAAAACATTCAGTACTTC. This translates into CASSRGQGQAKNIQYF. This sequence joins TRBV7-2 and TRBJ2-4; 9 nucleotides agree with TRBD1. J gave up 0 bases and V 5 bases, and 5 bases lay outside the gene matches. Per the germline V gene, CDR1 is SGHTA and CDR2 is FQGNSA. There are 16 residues in the CDR3.

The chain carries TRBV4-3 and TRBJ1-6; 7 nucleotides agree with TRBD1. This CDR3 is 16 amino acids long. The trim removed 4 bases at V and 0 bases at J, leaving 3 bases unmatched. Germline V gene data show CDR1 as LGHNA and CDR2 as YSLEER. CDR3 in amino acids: CASSLTGSSYNSPLHF. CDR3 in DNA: TGCGCCAGCAGCCTGACAGGGAGCTCCTATAATTCACCCCTCCACTTT.

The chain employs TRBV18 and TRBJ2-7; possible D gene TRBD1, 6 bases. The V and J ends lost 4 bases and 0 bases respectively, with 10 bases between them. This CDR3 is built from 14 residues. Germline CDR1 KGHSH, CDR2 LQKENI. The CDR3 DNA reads TGTGCCAGCTCACGACAGGCGCCCTCCTACGAGCAGTACGTC. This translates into CASSRQAPSYEQYV.

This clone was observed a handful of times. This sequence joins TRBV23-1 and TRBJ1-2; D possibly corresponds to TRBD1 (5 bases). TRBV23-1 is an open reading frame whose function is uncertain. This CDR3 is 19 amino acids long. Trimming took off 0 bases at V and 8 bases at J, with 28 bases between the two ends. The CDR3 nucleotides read TGCGCCAGCAGTCAATCGGACTTTCGGGGGGATCCCCAAGATGGCGGCTACACCTTC. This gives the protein CASSQSDFRGDPQDGGYTF.

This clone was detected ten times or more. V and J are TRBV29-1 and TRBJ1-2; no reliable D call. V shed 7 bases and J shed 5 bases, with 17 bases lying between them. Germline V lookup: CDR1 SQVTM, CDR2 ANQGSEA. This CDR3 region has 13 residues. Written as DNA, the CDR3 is TGCAGCGCCAACCAAGGGCCTGCGTATGGCTACACCTTC. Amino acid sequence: CSANQGPAYGYTF.

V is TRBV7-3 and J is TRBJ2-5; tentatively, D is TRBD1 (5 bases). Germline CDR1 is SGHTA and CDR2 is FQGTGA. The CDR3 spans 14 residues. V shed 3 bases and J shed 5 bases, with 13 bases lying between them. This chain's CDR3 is CASSLGLRSETQYF. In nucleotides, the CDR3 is TGTGCCAGCAGCTTGGGGCTTAGGTCGGAGACCCAGTACTTC.

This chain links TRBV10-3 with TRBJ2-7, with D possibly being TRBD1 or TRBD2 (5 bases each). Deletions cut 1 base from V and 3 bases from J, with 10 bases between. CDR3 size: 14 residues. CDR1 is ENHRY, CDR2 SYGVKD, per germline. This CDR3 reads CAISELGVLYEQYV. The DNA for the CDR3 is TGTGCCATCAGTGAGTTGGGGGTTCTCTACGAGCAGTACGTC.

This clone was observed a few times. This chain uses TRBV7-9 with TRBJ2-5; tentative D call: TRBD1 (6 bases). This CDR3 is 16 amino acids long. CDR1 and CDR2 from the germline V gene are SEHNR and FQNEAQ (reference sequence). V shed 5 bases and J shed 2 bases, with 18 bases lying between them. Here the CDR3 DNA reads TGTGCCAGCAGCCTACCAACAGGGTTAGGACAAGAGACCCAGTACTTC. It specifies CASSLPTGLGQETQYF.

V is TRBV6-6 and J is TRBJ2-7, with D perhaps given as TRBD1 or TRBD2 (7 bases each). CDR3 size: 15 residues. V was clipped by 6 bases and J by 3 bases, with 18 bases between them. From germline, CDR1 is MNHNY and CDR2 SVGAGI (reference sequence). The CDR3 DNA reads TGTGCCAGCAGACCCGACAGGGAGGGAGTCTACGAGCAGTACGTC. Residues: CASRPDREGVYEQYV.

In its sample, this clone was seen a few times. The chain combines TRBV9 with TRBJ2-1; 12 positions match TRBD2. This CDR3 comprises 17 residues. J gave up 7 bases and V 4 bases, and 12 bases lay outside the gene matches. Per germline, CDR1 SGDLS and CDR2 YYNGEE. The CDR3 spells CASSPAPTSGGRNEQFF. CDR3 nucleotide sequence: TGTGCCAGCAGCCCCGCCCCCACTAGCGGGGGGAGGAATGAGCAGTTCTTC.

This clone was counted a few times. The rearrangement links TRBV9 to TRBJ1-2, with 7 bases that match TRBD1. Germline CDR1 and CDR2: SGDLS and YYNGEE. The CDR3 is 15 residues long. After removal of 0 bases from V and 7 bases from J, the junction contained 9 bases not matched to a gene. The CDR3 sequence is CASSVGGGRDGGYTF. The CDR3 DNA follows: TGTGCCAGCAGCGTAGGAGGGGGCAGGGACGGTGGCTACACCTTC.

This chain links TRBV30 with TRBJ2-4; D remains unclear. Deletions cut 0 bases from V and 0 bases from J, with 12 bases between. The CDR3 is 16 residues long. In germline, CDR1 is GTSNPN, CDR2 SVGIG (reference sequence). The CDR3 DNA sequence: TGTGCCTGGAGTGTACCAAGAAGGGTAGCCAAAAACATTCAGTACTTC. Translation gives CAWSVPRRVAKNIQYF.

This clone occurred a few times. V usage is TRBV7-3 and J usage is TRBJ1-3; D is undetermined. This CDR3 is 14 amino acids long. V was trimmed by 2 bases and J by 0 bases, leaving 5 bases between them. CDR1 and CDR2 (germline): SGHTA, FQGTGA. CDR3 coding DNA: TGTGCCAGCAGCTTATCGGGCTCTGGAAACACCATATATTTT. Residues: CASSLSGSGNTIYF. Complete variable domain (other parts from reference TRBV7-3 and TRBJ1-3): GAGVSQTPSNKVTEKGKYVELRCDPISGHTALYWYRQSLGQGPEFLIYFQGTGAADDSGLPNDRFFAVRPEGSVSTLKIQRTERGDSAVYLCASSLSGSGNTIYFGEGSWLTVV.

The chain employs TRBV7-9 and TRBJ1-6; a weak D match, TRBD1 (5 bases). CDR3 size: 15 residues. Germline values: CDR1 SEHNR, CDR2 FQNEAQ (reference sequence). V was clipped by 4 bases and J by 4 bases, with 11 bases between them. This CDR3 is CASSSRGVYNSPLHF. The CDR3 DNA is TGTGCCAGCAGCTCCCGAGGGGTGTATAATTCACCCCTCCACTTT. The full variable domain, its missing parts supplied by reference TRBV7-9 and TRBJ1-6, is DTGVSQNPRHKITKRGQNVTFRCDPISEHNRLYWYRQTLGQGPEFLTYFQNEAQLEKSRLLSDRFSAERPKGSFSTLEIQRTEQGDSAMYLCASSSRGVYNSPLHFGNGTRLTVT.

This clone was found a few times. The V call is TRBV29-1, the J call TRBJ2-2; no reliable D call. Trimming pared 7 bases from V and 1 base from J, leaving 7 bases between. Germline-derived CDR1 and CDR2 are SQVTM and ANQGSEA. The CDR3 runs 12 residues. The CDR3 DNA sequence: TGCAGCGCTTTGAGGAACACCGGGGAGCTGTTTTTT. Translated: CSALRNTGELFF.

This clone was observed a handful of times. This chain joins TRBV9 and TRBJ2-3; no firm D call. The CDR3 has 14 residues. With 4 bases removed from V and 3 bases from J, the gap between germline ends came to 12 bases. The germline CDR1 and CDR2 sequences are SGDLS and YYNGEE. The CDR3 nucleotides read TGTGCCAGCAGCCCTAGACACAATACAGATACGCAGTATTTT. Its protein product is CASSPRHNTDTQYF. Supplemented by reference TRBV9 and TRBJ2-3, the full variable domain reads DSGVTQTPKHLITATGQRVTLRCSPRSGDLSVYWYQQSLDQGLQFLIQYYNGEERAKGNILERFSAQQFPDLHSELNLSSLELGDSALYFCASSPRHNTDTQYFGPGTRLTVL.

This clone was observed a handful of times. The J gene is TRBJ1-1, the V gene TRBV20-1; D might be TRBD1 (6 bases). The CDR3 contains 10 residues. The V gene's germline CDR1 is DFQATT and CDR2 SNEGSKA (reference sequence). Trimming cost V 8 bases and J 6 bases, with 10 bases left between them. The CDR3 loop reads CSFTGSEAFF. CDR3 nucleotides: TGCAGTTTTACAGGGTCTGAAGCTTTCTTT.